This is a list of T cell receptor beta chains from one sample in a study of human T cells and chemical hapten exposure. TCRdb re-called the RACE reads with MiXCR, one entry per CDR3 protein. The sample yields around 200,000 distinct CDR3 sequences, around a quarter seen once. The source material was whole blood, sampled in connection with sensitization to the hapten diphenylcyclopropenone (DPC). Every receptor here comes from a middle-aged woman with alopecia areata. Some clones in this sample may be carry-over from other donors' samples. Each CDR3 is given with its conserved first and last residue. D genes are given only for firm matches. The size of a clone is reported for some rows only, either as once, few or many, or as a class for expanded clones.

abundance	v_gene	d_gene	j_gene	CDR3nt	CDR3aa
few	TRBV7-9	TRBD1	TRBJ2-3	TGTGCCAGCAGCGACCGACAGGGGGCAGATACGCAGTATTTT	CASSDRQGADTQYF
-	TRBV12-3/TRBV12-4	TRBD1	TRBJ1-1	TGTGCCAGCAGGCCGGGACAGGGGGCAATGAACACTGAAGCTTTCTTT	CASRPGQGAMNTEAFF
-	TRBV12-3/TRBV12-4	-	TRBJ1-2	TGTGCCAGCAGTCCACTCAGGGATGGCTATGGCTACACCTTC	CASSPLRDGYGYTF
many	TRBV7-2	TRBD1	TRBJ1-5	TGTGCCAGCAGCTTAAGACAGGGCGGCGGCAATCAGCCCCAGCATTTT	CASSLRQGGGNQPQHF
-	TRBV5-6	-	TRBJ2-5	TGTGCCAGCAGTCTTCCCGGGACCACGTCGTTGACCCAGTACTTC	CASSLPGTTSLTQYF
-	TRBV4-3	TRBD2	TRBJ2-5	TGCGCCAGCAGCCGGGGGCTGTTAGCGGGGGGGCAAGAGACCCAGTACTTC	CASSRGLLAGGQETQYF
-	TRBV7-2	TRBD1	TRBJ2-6	TGTGCCAGCAGCTTAAGGTCGGGACAGGGAGGCTCTGGGGCCAACGTCCTGACTTTC	CASSLRSGQGGSGANVLTF
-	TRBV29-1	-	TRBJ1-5	TGCAGCGGGATCCGGGCTCAGGAAAAGCCCCAGCATTTT	CSGIRAQEKPQHF
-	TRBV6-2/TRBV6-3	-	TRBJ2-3	TGTGCCAGCAGTTACGATAGGGATTTTAGACCGGGAGATACGCAGTATTTT	CASSYDRDFRPGDTQYF
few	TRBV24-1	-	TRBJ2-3	TGTGCCACCAGTGATCCCGGACGAGGAGAACTCACAGATACGCAGTATTTT	CATSDPGRGELTDTQYF
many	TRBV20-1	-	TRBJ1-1	TGCAGTGCTAGAGCTGGGAGGGCAAGGGGAACTGAAGCTTTCTTT	CSARAGRARGTEAFF
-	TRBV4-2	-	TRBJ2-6	TGTGCCAGCAGCCCGAGAGCCTCTTTCTCCTCTGGGGCCAACGTCCTGACTTTC	CASSPRASFSSGANVLTF
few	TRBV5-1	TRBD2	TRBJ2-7	TGCGCCAGCAGCTTAGGTAGCGGGAGTTTCTACGAGCAGTACTTC	CASSLGSGSFYEQYF
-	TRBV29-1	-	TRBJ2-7	TGCAGCGGTGCGCAGCAGGGCTCCTACGAGCAGTACTTC	CSGAQQGSYEQYF
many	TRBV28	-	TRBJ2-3	TGTGCCAGCAGTTTACGCCCCCCGCTCGACACAGATACGCAGTATTTT	CASSLRPPLDTDTQYF
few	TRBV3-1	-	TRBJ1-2	TGTGCCAGCAGCCAATCTGACCTGGGCTACACCTTC	CASSQSDLGYTF
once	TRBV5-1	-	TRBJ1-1	TGCGCCAGCAGCTTGGTCAGTGGCAGGGGAGACACTGAAGCTTTCTTT	CASSLVSGRGDTEAFF
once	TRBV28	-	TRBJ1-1	TGTGCCAGCAAAATTGGGAGCATGAACACTGAAGCTTTCTTT	CASKIGSMNTEAFF
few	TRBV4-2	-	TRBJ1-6	TGTGCCAGCAGCCAAGATTCACCCCTCCACTTT	CASSQDSPLHF
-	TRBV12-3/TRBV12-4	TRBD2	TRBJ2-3	TGTGCCAGCAGTTTTTCGGCGGGGGTCAGCACAGATACGCAGTATTTT	CASSFSAGVSTDTQYF
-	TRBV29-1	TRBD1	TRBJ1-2	TGCAGCGTTGAAGGGACAGGGGATGGCTACACCTTC	CSVEGTGDGYTF
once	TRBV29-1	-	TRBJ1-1	TGCAGAGCCGACCCAGCGATTGAAGCTTTCTTT	CRADPAIEAFF
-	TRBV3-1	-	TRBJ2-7	TGTGCCAGCAGCCCAACCCACGGACAGCGGAGTGAGCAGTACTTC	CASSPTHGQRSEQYF